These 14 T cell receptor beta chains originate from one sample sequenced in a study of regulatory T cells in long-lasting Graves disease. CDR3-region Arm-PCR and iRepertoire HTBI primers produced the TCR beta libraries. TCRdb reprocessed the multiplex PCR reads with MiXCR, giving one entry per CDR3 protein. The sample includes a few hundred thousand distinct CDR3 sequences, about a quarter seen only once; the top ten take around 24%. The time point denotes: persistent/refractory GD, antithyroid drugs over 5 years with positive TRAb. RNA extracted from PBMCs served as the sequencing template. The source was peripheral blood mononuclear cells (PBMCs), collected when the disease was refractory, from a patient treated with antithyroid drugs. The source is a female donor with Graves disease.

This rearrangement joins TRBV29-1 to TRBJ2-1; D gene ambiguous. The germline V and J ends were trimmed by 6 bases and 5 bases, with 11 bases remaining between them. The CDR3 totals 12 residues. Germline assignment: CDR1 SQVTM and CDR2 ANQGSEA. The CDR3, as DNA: TGCAGCGTAGTGGGCCAAGACAATGAGCAGTTCTTC. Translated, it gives CSVVGQDNEQFF.

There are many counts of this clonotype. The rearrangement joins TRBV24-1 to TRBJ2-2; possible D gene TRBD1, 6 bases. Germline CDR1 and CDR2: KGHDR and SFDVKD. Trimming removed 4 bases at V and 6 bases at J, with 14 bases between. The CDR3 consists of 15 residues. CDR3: CATSEPTGFSGELFF. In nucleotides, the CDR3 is TGTGCCACCAGTGAACCTACAGGGTTCTCCGGGGAGCTGTTTTTT.

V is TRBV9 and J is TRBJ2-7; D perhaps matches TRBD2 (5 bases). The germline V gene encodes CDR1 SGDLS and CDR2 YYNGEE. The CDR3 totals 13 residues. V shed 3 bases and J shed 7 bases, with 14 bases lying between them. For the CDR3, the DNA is TGTGCCAGCAGCGCGGACTTGGTCCAGGAGCAGTACTTC. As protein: CASSADLVQEQYF.

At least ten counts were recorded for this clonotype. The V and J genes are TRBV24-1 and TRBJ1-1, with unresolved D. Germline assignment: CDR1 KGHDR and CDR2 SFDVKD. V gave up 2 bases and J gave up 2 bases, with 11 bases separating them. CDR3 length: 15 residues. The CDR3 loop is CATSDSSGFNTEAFF. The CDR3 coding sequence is TGTGCCACCAGTGATTCGTCAGGCTTCAACACTGAAGCTTTCTTT.

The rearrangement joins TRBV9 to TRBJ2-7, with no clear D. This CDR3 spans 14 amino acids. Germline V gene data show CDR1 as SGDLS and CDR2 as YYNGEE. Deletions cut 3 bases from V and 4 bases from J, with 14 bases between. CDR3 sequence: CASSATSVGYEQYF. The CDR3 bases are TGTGCCAGCAGCGCTACATCCGTGGGTTACGAGCAGTACTTC.

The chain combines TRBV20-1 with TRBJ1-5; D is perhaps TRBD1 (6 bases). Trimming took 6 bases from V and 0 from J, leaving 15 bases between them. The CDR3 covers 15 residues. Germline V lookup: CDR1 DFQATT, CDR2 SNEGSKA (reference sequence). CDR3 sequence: CSAQSGAYSNQPQHF. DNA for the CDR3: TGCAGTGCCCAGTCGGGGGCCTATAGCAATCAGCCCCAGCATTTT.

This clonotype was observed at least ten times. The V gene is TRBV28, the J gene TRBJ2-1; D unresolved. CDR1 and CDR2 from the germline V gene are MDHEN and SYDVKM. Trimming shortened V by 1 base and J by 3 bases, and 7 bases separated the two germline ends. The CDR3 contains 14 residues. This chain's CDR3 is CASSLFPGYNEQFF. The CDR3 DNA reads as TGTGCCAGCAGTTTATTTCCGGGCTACAATGAGCAGTTCTTC.

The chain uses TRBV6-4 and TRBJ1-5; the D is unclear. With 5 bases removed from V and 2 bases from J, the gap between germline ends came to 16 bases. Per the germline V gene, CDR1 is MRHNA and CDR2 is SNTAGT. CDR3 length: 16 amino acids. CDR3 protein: CASSPGPLRGNQPQHF. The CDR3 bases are TGTGCCAGCAGTCCCGGGCCCCTCCGGGGCAATCAGCCCCAGCATTTT.

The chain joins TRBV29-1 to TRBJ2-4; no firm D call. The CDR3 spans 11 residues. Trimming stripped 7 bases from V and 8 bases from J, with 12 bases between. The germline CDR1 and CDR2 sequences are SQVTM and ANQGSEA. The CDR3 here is CSAHSFDIQYF. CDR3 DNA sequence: TGCAGCGCCCACAGCTTCGACATTCAGTACTTC.

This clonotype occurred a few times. The CDR3 coding sequence is TGCAGTGCTATCAAGGGCACCAATCAGCCCCAGCATTTT. Its protein product is CSAIKGTNQPQHF. The V gene is TRBV20-1, the J gene TRBJ1-5; unclear D gene. V lost 4 bases, J lost 3 bases, and 10 bases lay in between. Germline values: CDR1 DFQATT, CDR2 SNEGSKA (reference sequence). The CDR3 length is 13 residues.

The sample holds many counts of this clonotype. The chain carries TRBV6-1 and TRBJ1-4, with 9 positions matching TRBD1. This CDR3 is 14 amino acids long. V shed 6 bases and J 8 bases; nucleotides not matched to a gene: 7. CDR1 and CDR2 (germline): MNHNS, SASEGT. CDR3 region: CASRDTGGREKLFF. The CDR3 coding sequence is TGTGCCAGCAGGGATACAGGGGGCAGGGAAAAACTGTTTTTT.

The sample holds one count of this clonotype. CDR3 nucleotides: TGTGCCAGCAGCCGCGGCAGGGATAACACTGAAGCTTTCTTT. Its translation is CASSRGRDNTEAFF. The chain is built from TRBV3-2 and TRBJ1-1. TRBV3-2 is noted as a pseudogene. This CDR3 region has 14 residues.

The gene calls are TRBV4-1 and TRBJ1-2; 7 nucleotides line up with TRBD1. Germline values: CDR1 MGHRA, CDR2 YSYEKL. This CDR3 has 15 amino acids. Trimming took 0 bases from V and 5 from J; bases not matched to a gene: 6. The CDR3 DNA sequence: TGCGCCAGCAGCCAAGAATGGACAGGCGTATATGGCTACACCTTC. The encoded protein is CASSQEWTGVYGYTF.

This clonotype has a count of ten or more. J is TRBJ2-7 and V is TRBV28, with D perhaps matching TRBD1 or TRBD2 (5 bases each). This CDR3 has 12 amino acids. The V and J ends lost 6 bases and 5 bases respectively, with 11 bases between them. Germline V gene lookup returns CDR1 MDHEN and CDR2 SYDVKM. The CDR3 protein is CASSGTSDEQYF. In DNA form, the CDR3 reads TGTGCCAGCAGCGGGACGTCGGACGAGCAGTACTTC.